This T cell receptor beta chain stems from a study of OX40 agonist ivuxolimab in advanced cancers. Study-level information: Ivuxolimab, an antibody acting as an agonist of OX40 (CD134), was used to treat patients. Points from the study as a whole: Among the lowest levels of clonal expansion were found in partial responders at 0.1-3.0 mg/kg. CD8+ T cells showed, on average, more clonal expansion than CD4+ cells.

Generated by immunoSEQ multiplex PCR, the TCRdb table keeps only in-frame clones and is missing some. The data hold fewer than 85,000 clones, with roughly 88% observed a single time. Germline values: CDR1 SGHTS, CDR2 YDEGEE. This CDR3 comprises 11 residues. V was shortened by 4 bases and J by 2 bases, with 4 bases between the two germline ends. In regard to this clone: Its specificity is not known.

The material was CD4+ or CD8+ T cells sorted from blood, obtained in a trial of the OX40 agonist ivuxolimab. This receptor was obtained from an adult with an advanced solid tumor such as melanoma, head and neck, liver or kidney cancer. V and J are TRBV5-8 and TRBJ2-7; D unclear. CDR3 sequence: CASSQAYEQYF. In DNA form, the CDR3 reads TGTGCCAGCAGCCAAGCCTACGAGCAGTACTTC.